The rows below give T cell receptor beta chains drawn from one sample of a study of T cell responses to AZD1222 COVID-19 vaccine. Only in-frame clones appear in the TCRdb table, and some are missing; sequencing was by immunoSEQ multiplex PCR. The sample carries 92,000 or so clones, roughly 90% recorded once. The sample here was peripheral blood, taken on day 0 of AZD1222 vaccination. These receptors were collected from an adult in good health. Both conserved end residues are part of each CDR3. D genes are given only for firm matches. Clone size is given for some rows only: seen once, a few or many times, or a class if the clone is expanded.

d_call	v_call	j_call	clone_size	cdr3_aa	cdr3_nt
TRBD2	TRBV19	TRBJ2-5	-	CASRGLAGEGETQYF	TGTGCCAGTAGGGGACTAGCGGGAGAGGGAGAGACCCAGTACTTC
-	TRBV12-3/TRBV12-4	TRBJ1-2	-	CASTKSYGYTF	TGTGCCAGCACCAAATCCTATGGCTACACCTTC
-	TRBV5-6	TRBJ2-7	-	CASSLGRGPYEQYF	TGTGCCAGCAGCTTAGGCAGGGGCCCCTACGAGCAGTACTTC
TRBD2	TRBV5-4	TRBJ2-1	-	CASSLVAGGYNEQFF	TGTGCCAGCAGCCTGGTAGCGGGGGGGTACAATGAGCAGTTCTTC
-	TRBV14	TRBJ2-3	-	CASSQVGPDTQYF	TGTGCCAGCAGCCAAGTTGGGCCAGATACGCAGTATTTT
-	TRBV6-6	TRBJ1-5	once	CASTVAVDQPQHF	TGTGCCAGCACGGTCGCAGTCGACCAGCCCCAGCATTTT
TRBD2	TRBV3-1/TRBV3-2	TRBJ2-7	-	CASSQASGSSYEQYF	TGTGCCAGCAGCCAAGCTAGCGGGAGTTCCTACGAGCAGTACTTC
TRBD2	TRBV28	TRBJ2-2	-	CASSRGTSGTGELFF	TGTGCCAGCAGCCGCGGGACTAGCGGGACCGGGGAGCTGTTTTTT
-	TRBV6-5	TRBJ1-5	-	CASSLRGEGQPQHF	TGTGCCAGCAGTCTAAGAGGGGAGGGTCAGCCCCAGCATTTT
TRBD1	TRBV5-1	TRBJ2-7	-	CASSLDSGTGRYEQYF	TGCGCCAGCAGCTTGGACTCCGGGACAGGGCGATACGAGCAGTACTTC
-	TRBV5-5	TRBJ2-4	-	CASSHRQGLGKNIQYF	TGTGCCAGCAGCCATAGACAGGGACTGGGCAAAAACATTCAGTACTTC
TRBD1	TRBV15	TRBJ1-1	-	CATSTWGGTVNTEAFF	TGTGCCACCAGCACCTGGGGTGGGACAGTGAACACTGAAGCTTTCTTT
-	TRBV5-1	TRBJ2-1	-	CASSLDVGGNEQFF	TGCGCCAGCAGCTTGGATGTAGGGGGCAATGAGCAGTTCTTC
TRBD1	TRBV18	TRBJ2-2	-	CASSLRTGRIGELFF	TGTGCCAGCTCACTACGGACAGGAAGGATCGGGGAGCTGTTTTTT
-	TRBV7-9	TRBJ2-2	-	CASSQQGSTGELFF	TGTGCCAGCAGCCAGCAGGGTAGCACCGGGGAGCTGTTTTTT
TRBD2	TRBV5-1	TRBJ2-1	-	CASSFTRLARSSYNEQFF	TGCGCCAGCAGCTTTACAAGACTAGCCCGAAGCTCCTACAATGAGCAGTTCTTC
-	TRBV9	TRBJ2-7	-	CASSVSGPPGEQYF	TGTGCCAGCAGCGTTAGCGGCCCCCCTGGAGAGCAGTACTTC
TRBD2	TRBV27	TRBJ2-7	-	CASRVWREGEYEQYF	TGTGCCAGTCGTGTTTGGCGGGAGGGTGAGTACGAGCAGTACTTC
TRBD1	TRBV6-4	TRBJ2-1	-	CASSDGTGNNEQFF	TGTGCCAGCAGTGACGGGACAGGGAACAATGAGCAGTTCTTC
-	TRBV12-5	TRBJ2-5	-	CASGLPGVSETQYF	TGTGCTAGTGGTTTACCGGGAGTCTCAGAGACCCAGTACTTC
-	TRBV7-3	TRBJ1-1	once	CASSLNQGSAEAFF	TGTGCCAGCAGCTTAAATCAGGGTTCGGCTGAAGCTTTCTTT
-	TRBV5-1	TRBJ1-2	-	CASSLAQNYGYTF	TGCGCCAGCAGCTTGGCACAGAACTATGGCTACACCTTC
-	TRBV18	TRBJ2-5	-	CASSPNGQVVETQYF	TGTGCCAGCTCACCCAATGGACAAGTGGTTGAGACCCAGTACTTC
-	TRBV5-1	TRBJ1-4	once	CASSLGQANEKLFF	TGCGCCAGCAGCTTGGGACAGGCTAATGAAAAACTGTTTTTT
-	TRBV7-7	TRBJ2-2	-	CASSSGQGPVGELFF	TGTGCTAGCAGCAGTGGGCAGGGGCCCGTCGGGGAGCTGTTTTTT
TRBD2	TRBV23-1	TRBJ2-4	-	CASSQSAGENIQYF	TGCGCCAGCAGTCAATCTGCGGGGGAAAACATTCAGTACTTC
-	TRBV24-1	TRBJ2-5	-	CATRAGATETQYF	TGTGCCACACGAGCAGGGGCGACGGAGACCCAGTACTTC
TRBD1	TRBV4-3	TRBJ1-3	-	CASSQDQVKLRDSGNTIYF	TGCGCCAGCAGCCAAGATCAAGTTAAATTACGGGACAGTGGAAACACCATATATTTT
TRBD1	TRBV6-5	TRBJ2-5	-	CASRLDRGSQETQYF	TGTGCCAGCAGACTTGACAGGGGCTCCCAAGAGACCCAGTACTTC
-	TRBV7-8	TRBJ2-7	-	CASSFKDYEQYF	TGTGCCAGCAGCTTTAAAGATTACGAGCAGTACTTC